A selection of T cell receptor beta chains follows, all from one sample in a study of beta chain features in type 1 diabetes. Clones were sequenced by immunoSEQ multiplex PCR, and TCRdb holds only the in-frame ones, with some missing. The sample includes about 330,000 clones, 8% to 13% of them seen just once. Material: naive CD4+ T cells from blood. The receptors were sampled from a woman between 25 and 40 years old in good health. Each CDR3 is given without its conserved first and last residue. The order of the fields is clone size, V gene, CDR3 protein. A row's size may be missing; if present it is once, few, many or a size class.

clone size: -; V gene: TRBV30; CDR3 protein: AWSVYPPLAGSYNEQF
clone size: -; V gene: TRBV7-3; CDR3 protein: ASSLGQGIYEQY
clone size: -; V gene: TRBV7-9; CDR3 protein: ASSFALLILDRLNTEAF
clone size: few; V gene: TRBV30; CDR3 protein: AWSGQGALIGYT
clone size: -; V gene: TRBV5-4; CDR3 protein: ASSLDSGLAGGAGETQY
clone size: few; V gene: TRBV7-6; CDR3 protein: ASSFTGGLLNTGELF
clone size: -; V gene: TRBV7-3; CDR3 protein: ASSYGQGETQY
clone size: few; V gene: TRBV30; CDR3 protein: AWRDRVNYGYT
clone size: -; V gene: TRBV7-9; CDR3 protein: ASSLNRQVWETQY
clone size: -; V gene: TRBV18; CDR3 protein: ASSRGSTQPQH
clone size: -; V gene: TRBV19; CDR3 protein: ASSANRGPQETQY
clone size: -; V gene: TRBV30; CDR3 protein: AWSGQGLAPLH
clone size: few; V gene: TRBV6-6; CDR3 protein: ASSYAGGVKYEQY
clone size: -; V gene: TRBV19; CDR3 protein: ASSGGLTGTGANVLT
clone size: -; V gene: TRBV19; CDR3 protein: ASSRDINYGYT
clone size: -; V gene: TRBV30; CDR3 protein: AWSVNVWEAVGYT
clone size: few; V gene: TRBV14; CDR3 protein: ASSHWGGSSNTGELF
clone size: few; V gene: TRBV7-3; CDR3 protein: ASSVGLTDTQY
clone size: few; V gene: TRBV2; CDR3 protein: ASRRDRGLYEQF
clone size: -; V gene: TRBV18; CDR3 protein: ASGTGPSYNEQF
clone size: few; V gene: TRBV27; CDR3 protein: ASSLGDRFAPTDTQY
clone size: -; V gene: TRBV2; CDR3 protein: ASTPQGSYGYT
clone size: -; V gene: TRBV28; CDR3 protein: ASTHGLSRETQY
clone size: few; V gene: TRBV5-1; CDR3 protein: ASSLALAGVDEQF
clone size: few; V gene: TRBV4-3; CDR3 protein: ASSRLGVNEQF
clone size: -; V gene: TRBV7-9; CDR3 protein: ASGTENYEQY
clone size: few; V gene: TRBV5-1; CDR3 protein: ASSSGQPECEKLF
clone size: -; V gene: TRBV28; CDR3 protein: ASSATSGDYEQY
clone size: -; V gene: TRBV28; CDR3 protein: ASSPRSSIYNEQF
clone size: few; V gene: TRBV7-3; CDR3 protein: ASSNHGSGANVLT
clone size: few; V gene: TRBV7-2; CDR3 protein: ASSTSAGGVDEQY
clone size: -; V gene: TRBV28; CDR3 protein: ASSWGGDNSYEQY
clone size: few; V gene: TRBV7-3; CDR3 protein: ASSRGDSYEQY